The present TCR beta chain was sequenced within a study of OX40 agonist ivuxolimab in advanced cancers. About the research overall: Males comprised roughly four fifths of the group, whose mean age was roughly 64 years (range roughly 23 to 80).

To note about this clone: Its target is unknown.

This CDR3 is built from 15 residues. Germline CDR1 and CDR2: SGHVS and FNYEAQ. V shed 3 bases, J shed 4 bases, and the junction held 3 bases outside the gene matches. Overall study findings and caveats: Relatively little clonal expansion, among the lowest observed, appeared in partial responders at 0.1-3.0 mg/kg.

Measured with immunoSEQ multiplex PCR; TCRdb has only the in-frame clones, and not every one. The sample includes roughly 40,000 clones, around four fifths of them seen just once. This rearrangement joins TRBV7-6 to TRBJ2-1, with 10 bases matching TRBD2. This clonotype was sampled from an adult with an advanced solid tumor such as melanoma, head and neck, liver or kidney cancer. The sample in question was CD4+ or CD8+ T cells sorted from blood, obtained in a trial of the OX40 agonist ivuxolimab. CDR3: CASSFGLAVYNEQFF. DNA for the CDR3: TGTGCCAGCAGCTTTGGACTAGCGGTTTACAATGAGCAGTTCTTC.